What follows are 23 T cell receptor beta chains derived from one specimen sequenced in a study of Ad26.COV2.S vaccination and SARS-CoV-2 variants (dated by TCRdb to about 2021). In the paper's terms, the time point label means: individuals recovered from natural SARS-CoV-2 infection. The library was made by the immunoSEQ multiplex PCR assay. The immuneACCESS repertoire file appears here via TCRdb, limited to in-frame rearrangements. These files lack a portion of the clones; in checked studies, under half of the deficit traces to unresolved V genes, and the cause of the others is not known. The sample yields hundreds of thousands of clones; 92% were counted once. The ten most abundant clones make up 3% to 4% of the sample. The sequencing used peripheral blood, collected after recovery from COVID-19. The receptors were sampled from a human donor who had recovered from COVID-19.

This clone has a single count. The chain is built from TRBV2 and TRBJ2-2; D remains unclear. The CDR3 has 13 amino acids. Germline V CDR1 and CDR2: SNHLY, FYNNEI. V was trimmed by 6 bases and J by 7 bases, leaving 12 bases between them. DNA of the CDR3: TGTGCCAGCAGGTCGGGTATCAGCGGGGAGCTGTTTTTT. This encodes CASRSGISGELFF.

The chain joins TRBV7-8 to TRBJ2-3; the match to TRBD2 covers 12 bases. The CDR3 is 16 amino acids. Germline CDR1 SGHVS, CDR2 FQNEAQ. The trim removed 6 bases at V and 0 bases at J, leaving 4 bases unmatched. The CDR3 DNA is TGTGCCAGCAGGATAACTAGCGGGGGGAGCACAGATACGCAGTATTTT. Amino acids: CASRITSGGSTDTQYF.

The CDR3 region has the DNA TGTGCCAGCAGTATTCAGCCAGGGAACACAGATACGCAGTATTTT. Encoded protein: CASSIQPGNTDTQYF. The V and J genes are TRBV6-5 and TRBJ2-3; D is perhaps TRBD1 (5 bases). Germline V gene lookup returns CDR1 MNHEY and CDR2 SVGAGI. The CDR3 spans 15 residues. V dropped 5 bases and J dropped 2 bases, with 14 bases sitting between them.

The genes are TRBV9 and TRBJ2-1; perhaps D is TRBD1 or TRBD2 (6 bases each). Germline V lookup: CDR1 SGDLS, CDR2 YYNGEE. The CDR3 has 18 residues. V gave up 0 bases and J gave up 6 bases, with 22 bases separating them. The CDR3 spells CASSVASIPGGRVNEQFF. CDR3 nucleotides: TGTGCCAGCAGCGTAGCCTCAATTCCCGGGGGCAGGGTCAATGAGCAGTTCTTC.

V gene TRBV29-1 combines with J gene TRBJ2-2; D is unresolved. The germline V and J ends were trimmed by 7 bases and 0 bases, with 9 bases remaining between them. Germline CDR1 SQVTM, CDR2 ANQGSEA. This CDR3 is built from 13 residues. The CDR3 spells CSARHANTGELFF. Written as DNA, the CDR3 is TGCAGCGCCCGACACGCGAACACCGGGGAGCTGTTTTTT.

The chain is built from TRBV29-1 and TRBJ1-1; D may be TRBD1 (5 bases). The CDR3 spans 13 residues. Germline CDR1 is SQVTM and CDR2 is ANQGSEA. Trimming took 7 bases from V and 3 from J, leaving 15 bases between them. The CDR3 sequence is CSARTGGDTEAFF. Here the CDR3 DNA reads TGCAGCGCCAGGACGGGGGGAGACACTGAAGCTTTCTTT.

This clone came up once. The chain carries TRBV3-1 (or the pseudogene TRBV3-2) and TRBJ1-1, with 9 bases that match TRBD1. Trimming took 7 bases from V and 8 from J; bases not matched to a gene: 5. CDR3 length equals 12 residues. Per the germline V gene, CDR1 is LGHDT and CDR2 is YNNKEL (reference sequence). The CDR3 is CASKGGQGEAFF. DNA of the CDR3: TGTGCCAGCAAGGGAGGACAGGGGGAAGCTTTCTTT.

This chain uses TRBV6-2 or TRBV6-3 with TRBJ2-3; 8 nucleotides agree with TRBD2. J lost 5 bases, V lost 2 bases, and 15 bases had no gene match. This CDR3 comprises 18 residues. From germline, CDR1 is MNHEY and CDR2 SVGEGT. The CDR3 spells CASSYAPLLAVGGDTQYF. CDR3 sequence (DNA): TGTGCCAGCAGTTACGCCCCCCTACTAGCGGTGGGCGGAGATACGCAGTATTTT.

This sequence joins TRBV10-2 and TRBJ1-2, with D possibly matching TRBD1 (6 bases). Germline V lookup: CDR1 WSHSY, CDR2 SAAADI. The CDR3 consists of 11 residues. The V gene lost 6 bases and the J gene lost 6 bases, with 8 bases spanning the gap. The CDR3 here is CASSWTDGYTF. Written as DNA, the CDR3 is TGCGCCAGCAGCTGGACAGATGGCTACACCTTC.

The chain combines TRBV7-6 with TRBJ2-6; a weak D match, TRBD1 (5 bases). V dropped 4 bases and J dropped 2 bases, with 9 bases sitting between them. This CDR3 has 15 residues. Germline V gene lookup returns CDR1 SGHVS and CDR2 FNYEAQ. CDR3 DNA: TGTGCCAGCAGCTCAACCAGGGCTGGGGCCAACGTCCTGACTTTC. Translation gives CASSSTRAGANVLTF.

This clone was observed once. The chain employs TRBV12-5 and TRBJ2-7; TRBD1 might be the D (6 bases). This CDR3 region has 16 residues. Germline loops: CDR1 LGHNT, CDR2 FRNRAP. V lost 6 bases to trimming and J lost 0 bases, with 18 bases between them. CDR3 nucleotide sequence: TGTGCTAGTGGCAGACCTACAGGGACCCGCTCCTACGAGCAGTACTTC. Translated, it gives CASGRPTGTRSYEQYF.

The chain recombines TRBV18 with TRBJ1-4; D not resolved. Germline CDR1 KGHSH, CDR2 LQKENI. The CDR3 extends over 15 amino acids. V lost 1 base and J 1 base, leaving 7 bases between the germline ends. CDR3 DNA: TGTGCCAGCTCACCACAGGAGGTAACTAATGAAAAACTGTTTTTT. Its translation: CASSPQEVTNEKLFF.

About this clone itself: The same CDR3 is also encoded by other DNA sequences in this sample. The CDR3 DNA reads TGTGCCAGCAGCTCTACAGGGGGCGGACAGCCCCAGCATTTT. Amino acids: CASSSTGGGQPQHF. This chain connects TRBV7-9 to TRBJ1-5, with 9 bases matching TRBD1. V shed 4 bases and J 7 bases; nucleotides not matched to a gene: 5. Germline CDR1 SEHNR, CDR2 FQNEAQ (reference sequence). This CDR3 is 14 amino acids long.

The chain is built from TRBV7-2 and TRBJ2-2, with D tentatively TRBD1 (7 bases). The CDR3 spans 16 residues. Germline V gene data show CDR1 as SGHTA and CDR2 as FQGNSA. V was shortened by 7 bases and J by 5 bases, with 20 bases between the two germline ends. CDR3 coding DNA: TGTGCCAGCACTATCCGACAGGGCCGGGGGACCGGGGAGCTGTTTTTT. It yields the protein CASTIRQGRGTGELFF. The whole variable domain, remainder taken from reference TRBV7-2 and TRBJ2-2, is GAGVSQSPSNKVTEKGKDVELRCDPISGHTALYWYRQSLGQGLEFLIYFQGNSAPDKSGLPSDRFSAERTGGSVSTLTIQRTQQEDSAVYLCASTIRQGRGTGELFFGEGSRLTVL.

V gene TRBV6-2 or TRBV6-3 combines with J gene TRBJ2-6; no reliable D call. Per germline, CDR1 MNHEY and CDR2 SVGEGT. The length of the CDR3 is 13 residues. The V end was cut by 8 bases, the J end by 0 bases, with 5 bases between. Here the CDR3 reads CASGFSGANVLTF. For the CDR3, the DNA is TGTGCCAGCGGTTTCTCTGGGGCCAACGTCCTGACTTTC.

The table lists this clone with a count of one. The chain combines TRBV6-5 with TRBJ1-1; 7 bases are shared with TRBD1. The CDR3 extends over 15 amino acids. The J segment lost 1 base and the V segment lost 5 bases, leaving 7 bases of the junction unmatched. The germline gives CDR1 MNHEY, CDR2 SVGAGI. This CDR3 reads CASSLPAGGNTEAFF. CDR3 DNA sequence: TGTGCCAGCAGTCTTCCGGCAGGGGGGAACACTGAAGCTTTCTTT.

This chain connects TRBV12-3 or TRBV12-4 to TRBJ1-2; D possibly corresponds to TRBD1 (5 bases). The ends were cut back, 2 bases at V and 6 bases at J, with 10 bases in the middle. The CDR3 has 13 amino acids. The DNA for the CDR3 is TGTGCCAGCAGTTTAAGGGCAGGGCATGGCTACACCTTC. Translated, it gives CASSLRAGHGYTF.

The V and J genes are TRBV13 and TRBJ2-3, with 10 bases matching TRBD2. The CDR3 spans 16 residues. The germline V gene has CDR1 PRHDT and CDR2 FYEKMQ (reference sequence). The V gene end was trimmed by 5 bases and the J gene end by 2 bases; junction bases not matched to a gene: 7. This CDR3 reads CASSMLAGAPTDTQYF. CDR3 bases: TGTGCCAGCAGCATGCTAGCGGGGGCCCCCACAGATACGCAGTATTTT.

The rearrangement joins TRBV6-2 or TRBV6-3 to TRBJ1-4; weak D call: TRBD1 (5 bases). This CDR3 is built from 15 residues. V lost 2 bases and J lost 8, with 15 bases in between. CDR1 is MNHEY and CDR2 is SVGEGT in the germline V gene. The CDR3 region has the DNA TGTGCCAGCAGTTACGGAGGGACCGCCGAGGAAAAACTGTTTTTT. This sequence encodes CASSYGGTAEEKLFF.

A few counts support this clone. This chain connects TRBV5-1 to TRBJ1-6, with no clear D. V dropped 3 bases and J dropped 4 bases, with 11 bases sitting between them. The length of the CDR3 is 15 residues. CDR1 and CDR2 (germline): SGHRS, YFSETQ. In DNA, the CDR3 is TGCGCCAGCAGCTCGGGCAGGATTTATAATTCACCCCTCCACTTT. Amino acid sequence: CASSSGRIYNSPLHF.

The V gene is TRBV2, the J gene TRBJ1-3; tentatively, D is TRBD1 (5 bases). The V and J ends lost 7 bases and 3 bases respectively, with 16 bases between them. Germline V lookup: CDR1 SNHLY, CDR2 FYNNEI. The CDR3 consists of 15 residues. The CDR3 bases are TGTGCCAGCACCACCGCCGGGGCTGATGGAAACACCATATATTTT. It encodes CASTTAGADGNTIYF.

CDR3 loop: CASSGGTGDVHNSPLHF. DNA for the CDR3: TGCGCCAGCAGCGGCGGGACAGGGGACGTCCATAATTCACCCCTCCACTTT. The J gene is TRBJ1-6, the V gene TRBV5-1; 10 bases fit TRBD1. V was clipped by 4 bases and J by 5 bases; unmatched bases: 9. CDR1 is SGHRS, CDR2 YFSETQ, per germline. This CDR3 has 17 amino acids. Full variable domain (remainder filled in from reference TRBV5-1 and TRBJ1-6): KAGVTQTPRYLIKTRGQQVTLSCSPISGHRSVSWYQQTPGQGLQFLFEYFSETQRNKGNFPGRFSGRQFSNSRSEMNVSTLELGDSALYLCASSGGTGDVHNSPLHFGNGTRLTVT.

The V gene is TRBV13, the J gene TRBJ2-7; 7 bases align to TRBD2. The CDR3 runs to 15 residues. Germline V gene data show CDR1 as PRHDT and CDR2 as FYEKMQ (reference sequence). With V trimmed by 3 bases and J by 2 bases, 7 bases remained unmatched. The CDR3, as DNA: TGTGCCAGCAGCTTGGGACTATCCCCTACCTACGAGCAGTACTTC. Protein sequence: CASSLGLSPTYEQYF.